The entry that follows covers one T cell receptor (beta chain) sequence. This clone's antigen is unknown. One base away there is no much larger clone; base qualities are not given. These data originate in a study of shared clonotypes between healthy human individuals (dated by TCRdb to 2019 to 2021). A note on the overall study: Two women and three men aged 18 to 49 years were included in the cohort. Per donor, three plates each were used for CD4 naive and CD4 memory, two for CD8 naive, and one for CD8 memory. The study deeply sequenced blood TCR repertoires of several healthy adults to estimate repertoire size and the extent of clonotype sharing between individuals. To increase sequencing depth and limit assay-specific biases, TCR repertoire library preparation and sequencing were carried out by different laboratories using diverse techniques. Between about 0.9 and 10 billion PBMCs per donor were obtained by leukapheresis.

CDR1 and CDR2 (LNHNV, YYDKDF) derive from the germline V gene (reference sequence). The junction carries 12 bases between V and J, which are trimmed by 1 base and 2 bases respectively. The CDR3 has 15 amino acids, counting the end cysteine and phenylalanine. CDR3 DNA only is kept here, 45 bases in frame from base 1. Using the deep immunoSEQ assay, TCR CDR3 regions were amplified from genomic DNA by multiplex PCR. Extracted genomic DNA from each cell subset was spread evenly across all wells of several immunoSEQ 96-well plates, with each plate serving as a replicate. For sorted subsets, roughly 200 ng of genomic DNA, equivalent to 30,000 or so T cell genomes, went into each replicate PCR. Purified libraries were quantified with a Qubit 3.0 fluorometer, sized on a Bioanalyzer 2100, and re-quantified with the KAPA Library Quantification kit. A separate single-read 150-cycle Illumina NextSeq 550 flow cell was used to sequence each immunoSEQ 96-well plate. Per the original workflow: Because only junctional sequences without quality scores were contained in the immunoSEQ output, filtering matching that applied to full-length reads could not be performed. To assign V/J genes and CDR3, sequences were annotated against IMGT germline references using PyIR, a Python wrapper for IgBLAST v1.9. Any read was removed if the V/J assignment was weak (E-value above 1e-6), the CDR3 was missing, or the read contained stop codons, out-of-frame junctions, or ambiguous translated residues. V3J clonotypes were defined as sequences sharing the same inferred V gene, J gene, and CDR3 amino acid sequence. To compute the percentage overlap between repertoires, the number of shared unique clonotypes was divided by the size of the smaller repertoire. Repertoire richness was assessed with RTK rarefaction, the Chao1 estimator, and Recon v2.1 estimates of unobserved clonotypes. For all TCRbeta clonotypes obtained by the gDNA method from a few donors, generation probabilities were computed with OLGA. This immuneACCESS table, as held by TCRdb, lists in-frame sequences with V and J called but not all clones. Of the missing ones, under half trace to an unresolved V gene in checked studies; the others have no known cause. V and J calls and clone size come straight from that table; D and trimming were deduced from the DNA. The sample table lists roughly 1 million clones, more than 75% of them with a count of one. The top ten constitute approximately 0.56% of the sample.

The donors were healthy, HIV-negative adults with no recently reported acute infections or vaccinations. Every donor was a Caucasian adult residing in Nashville, Tennessee, USA. CD4+ T cells were enriched through magnetic negative selection, after which naive cells were positively selected on CD45RA and the remaining negative fraction served as the memory subset. Blood was obtained by leukapheresis, after which PBMCs were separated by Ficoll-Histopaque density gradient centrifugation and cryopreserved in liquid nitrogen vapor phase. Purity and quantity of every magnetically sorted T cell population were checked by analytical flow cytometry. From each sorted fraction, genomic DNA was isolated and quantified by UV absorbance on a Nanodrop 2000c. Results and caveats for the whole study, not just this receptor: Sampling was restricted to blood, and TCR repertoires in tissues likely differ from the TCR repertoires found in blood. Pairwise subsampling indicated that sequencing depth was expected to affect the degree of clonotype sharing among donors. Incomplete sequencing was indicated by rarefaction of sorted-subset datasets, despite the large sequencing depth. Clonotypes shared by all four sorted-subset donors showed higher generation probabilities than non-shared clonotypes. Naive subsets generally had larger estimated clonotype richness than memory subsets did. Because the study included only a small number of donors, the genetic and exposure-history diversity represented was limited. When a handful of donors were compared, the shared fraction of clonotypes was around 5.1% for naive CD4, less than 4% for naive CD8, more than 2% for memory CD4, and 0.35% to 0.4% for memory CD8.

The source of this sequence is a man aged 18 to 35 in good health. Some clones in this sample may be carry-over from other donors' samples. Sequenced input: memory CD4+ T cells from PBMCs. Explained via the paper, the cell subset or site label denotes: CD45RA-negative fraction. The V and J genes are TRBV15 and TRBJ2-7; the D assignment is uncertain and may be TRBD1 or TRBD2, with 5 bases supporting each. The CDR3 amino acid sequence is: CATSRGLQDPYEQYF. Here is the DNA: TGTGCCACCAGCAGAGGACTACAGGACCCCTACGAGCAGTACTTC.